This T cell receptor (beta chain) was sequenced for a study of control samples from healthy donors and cancer patients. Here immunoSEQ multiplex PCR was the method, and the copy in TCRdb shows in-frame clones only, minus some. The data show 150,000 to 200,000 clones, with approximately 86% seen just once and 1.5% to 2% held by the top ten. This CDR3 has 14 amino acids. The germline gives CDR1 SEHNR, CDR2 FQNEAQ (reference sequence). The trim removed 7 bases at V and 6 bases at J, leaving 7 bases unmatched. The chain has TRBV7-9 and TRBJ2-1; TRBD1 matches 9 bases. This clonotype originated in a man aged 18 to 30 in good health. The sequenced sample was blood. The CDR3 DNA sequence: TGTGCCAGCACCAGGACAGGGGACCCCAATGAGCAGTTCTTC. It specifies CASTRTGDPNEQFF.